This entry lists 12 T cell receptor beta chains sequenced from one sample in a study of regulatory T cells in long-lasting Graves disease. Library construction for TCR beta used iRepertoire HTBI primers and Arm-PCR of CDR3 regions. TCRdb recomputed calls from the multiplex PCR reads with MiXCR, one row per CDR3 protein. The data hold about 400,000 distinct CDR3 sequences, with around a sixth observed a single time. The time point was: newly diagnosed GD, antithyroid drugs for less than 3 months. Extracted PBMC RNA gave rise to the TCR library. The source material was peripheral blood mononuclear cells (PBMCs), sampled at new diagnosis, from a patient treated with antithyroid drugs. These receptors all stem from a female donor with Graves disease.

In its sample, this clonotype was seen many times. The CDR3 region is CASIRLGQPPEKLFF. The CDR3 nucleotides read TGTGCCAGCATTCGACTCGGACAGCCCCCCGAAAAACTGTTTTTT. The V call is TRBV28, the J call TRBJ1-4, with D perhaps matching TRBD1 (6 bases). The CDR3 extends over 15 amino acids. Looked up from germline, CDR1 is MDHEN and CDR2 is SYDVKM. Trimming stripped 7 bases from V and 8 bases from J, with 20 bases between.

In this sample, this clonotype turned up many times. The rearrangement joins TRBV7-9 to TRBJ1-2; D may be TRBD1 (5 bases). V lost 0 bases, J lost 2 bases, and 13 bases lay in between. The germline CDR1 and CDR2 sequences are SEHNR and FQNEAQ (reference sequence). The CDR3 is made up of 16 amino acids. CDR3 coding DNA: TGTGCCAGCAGCTTAGCGCTGGGGGGACCGAACTATGGCTACACCTTC. Its translation is CASSLALGGPNYGYTF.

The chain carries TRBV25-1 and TRBJ1-2, with unresolved D. Germline assignment: CDR1 MGHDK and CDR2 SYGVNS. Trimming shortened V by 3 bases and J by 3 bases, and 8 bases separated the two germline ends. This CDR3 contains 13 residues. The CDR3 loop is CASSEAHDYGYTF. CDR3 nucleotide sequence: TGTGCCAGCAGTGAGGCCCATGACTATGGCTACACCTTC.

This clonotype was seen many times. The chain links TRBV19 to TRBJ1-1; 7 bases match TRBD1. The CDR3 sequence is 16 residues long. CDR1 is LNHDA, CDR2 SQIVND, per germline (reference sequence). J lost 2 bases, V lost 1 base, and 7 bases had no gene match. CDR3 nucleotide sequence: TGTGCCAGTAGTATAGGGGCAGGGGGGATCAACACTGAAGCTTTCTTT. It specifies CASSIGAGGINTEAFF.

The V gene is TRBV5-1, the J gene TRBJ1-2, with 9 positions matching TRBD1. The CDR3 is 14 amino acids. With 4 bases clipped from V and 5 bases from J, the junction kept 6 bases outside the gene matches. Germline CDR1 is SGHRS and CDR2 is YFSETQ. In DNA, the CDR3 is TGCGCCAGCAGCACCCCACAGGGGGCGTATGGCTACACCTTC. It codes for CASSTPQGAYGYTF.

The rearrangement uses TRBV6-2 or TRBV6-3 and TRBJ2-5, with 8 bases that match TRBD1. The germline V gene encodes CDR1 MNHEY and CDR2 SVGEGT. The CDR3 runs to 14 residues. V lost 8 bases and J lost 7; bases outside the gene matches: 12. The CDR3 loop is CASGRQGAGATQYF. The CDR3 DNA is TGTGCCAGCGGGCGCCAGGGGGCTGGGGCGACCCAGTACTTC.

This clonotype was detected a few times. The V call is TRBV7-9, the J call TRBJ2-3, with 8 bases fitting TRBD2. Germline CDR1 reads SEHNR; CDR2 reads FQNEAQ (reference sequence). This CDR3 region has 17 residues. V dropped 3 bases and J dropped 3; count of bases not matched to a gene: 11. The CDR3 spells CASSLGRRLALTDTQYF. The CDR3 nucleotides read TGTGCCAGCAGCTTGGGGAGAAGACTAGCGTTAACAGATACGCAGTATTTT.

This clonotype was found many times. This sequence joins TRBV20-1 and TRBJ1-4, with D possibly TRBD1 on 6 matching bases. The germline CDR1 and CDR2 sequences are DFQATT and SNEGSKA (reference sequence). The CDR3 is made up of 14 amino acids. The ends were cut back, 1 base at V and 7 bases at J, with 13 bases in the middle. CDR3 DNA sequence: TGCAGTGCTAGAGCGGGGGGGCTAGGTGAAAAACTGTTTTTT. Amino acids: CSARAGGLGEKLFF.

Ten or more counts support this clonotype. The rearrangement links TRBV29-1 to TRBJ1-1; D not certain. Germline loops: CDR1 SQVTM, CDR2 ANQGSEA. The CDR3 spans 11 residues. The V end was cut by 3 bases, the J end by 1 base, with 3 bases between. CDR3 in amino acids: CSVDRNTEAFF. Written as DNA, the CDR3 is TGCAGCGTTGACAGGAACACTGAAGCTTTCTTT.

In this sample, this clonotype turned up many times. The gene calls are TRBV10-3 and TRBJ2-1; 7 nucleotides agree with TRBD2. CDR1 is ENHRY and CDR2 is SYGVKD in the germline V gene. V lost 3 bases, J lost 4 bases, and 3 bases stayed unmatched. The CDR3 sequence is 14 residues long. Written as DNA, the CDR3 is TGTGCCATCAGTGACAGCGGGGATTACAATGAGCAGTTCTTC. Protein sequence: CAISDSGDYNEQFF.

This clonotype was recorded at least ten times. The chain joins TRBV6-2 or TRBV6-3 to TRBJ1-5; 7 bases map to TRBD1. The germline V gene has CDR1 MNHEY and CDR2 SVGEGT. CDR3 size: 17 residues. The V segment lost 5 bases and the J segment 0 bases; nucleotides outside the gene matches: 10. Here the CDR3 DNA reads TGTGCCAGCAGTGCGGGACAGTGGGAATATAGCAATCAGCCCCAGCATTTT. As protein: CASSAGQWEYSNQPQHF.

As DNA, the CDR3 is TGTGCCAGCAGTCGTCTACTGTGGGAGTCACCCCTCCACTTT. Amino acids: CASSRLLWESPLHF. The chain is built from TRBV7-9 and TRBJ1-6; D gene unclear. This CDR3 is built from 14 residues. Germline V gene lookup returns CDR1 SEHNR and CDR2 FQNEAQ (reference sequence). Trimming took 6 bases from V and 10 from J, leaving 16 bases between them.